One and the same sample provided the 15 T cell receptor beta chains below, sequenced in a study of cytomegalovirus exposure and HLA in healthy donors. PCR employed 60 Vbeta and 13 Jbeta primers. The table came from immunoSEQ multiplex PCR; TCRdb's copy has only in-frame clones and leaves some out. This table holds 120,000 or so clones, about 10% found once. The sample comprised PBMCs. These receptors were taken from a young woman in good health and CMV-seropositive.

The chain has TRBV11-2 and TRBJ2-7; 8 positions match TRBD1. CDR3 length: 13 residues. CDR1 and CDR2 from the germline V gene are SGHAT and FQNNGV. The V gene end was trimmed by 7 bases and the J gene end by 5 bases; junction bases not matched to a gene: 7. The CDR3 nucleotides are TGTGCCAGCATAGGACAGGGTCATGACGAGCAGTACTTC. It is translated as CASIGQGHDEQYF.

The table lists this clone with a few counts. The V gene is TRBV7-6, the J gene TRBJ1-1; 12 nucleotides match TRBD1. The CDR3 is made up of 15 amino acids. Germline CDR1 reads SGHVS; CDR2 reads FNYEAQ. V dropped 3 bases and J dropped 4; count of bases not matched to a gene: 3. DNA of the CDR3: TGTGCCAGCAGCTTGTGGGGACAGGGGGCCACTGAAGCTTTCTTT. Protein product: CASSLWGQGATEAFF.

This clone was recorded a few times. The chain carries TRBV30 and TRBJ2-3; maybe TRBD1 (7 bases). Germline values: CDR1 GTSNPN, CDR2 SVGIG (reference sequence). V was pared by 0 bases and J by 0 bases, with 10 bases between. The CDR3 spans 15 residues. Written as DNA, the CDR3 is TGTGCCTGGAGTGTCGGGGGACAGAGCACAGATACGCAGTATTTT. Its protein product is CAWSVGGQSTDTQYF.

CDR3 loop: CAIRGQGKAEKLFF. DNA for the CDR3: TGTGCCATCAGGGGACAGGGGAAGGCTGAAAAACTGTTTTTT. The chain carries TRBV10-3 and TRBJ1-4, with TRBD1 matching over 10 bases. The CDR3 extends over 14 amino acids. The J segment lost 7 bases and the V segment lost 6 bases, leaving 5 bases of the junction unmatched. CDR1 is ENHRY, CDR2 SYGVKD, per germline.

This clone occurred a few times. This rearrangement joins TRBV7-9 to TRBJ2-7; 7 bases fit TRBD1. The trim removed 7 bases at V and 7 bases at J, leaving 10 bases unmatched. Germline V gene data show CDR1 as SEHNR and CDR2 as FQNEAQ (reference sequence). The CDR3 has 13 residues. The DNA of the CDR3 is TGTGCCAGCACCCCCTTAACAGGGGTTGAGCAGTACTTC. As protein: CASTPLTGVEQYF.

This clone was seen only a few times. The chain couples TRBV4-1 to TRBJ1-4; possibly TRBD1 for D (6 bases). The CDR3 consists of 14 residues. Trimming shortened V by 7 bases and J by 7 bases, and 16 bases separated the two germline ends. Germline V CDR1 and CDR2: MGHRA, YSYEKL. The CDR3 coding sequence is TGCGCCAGCACCGACGTCGCAGGGGTTGAAAAACTGTTTTTT. This gives the protein CASTDVAGVEKLFF.

The chain links TRBV9 to TRBJ1-6; 10 nucleotides agree with TRBD1. The CDR3 runs to 14 residues. The V and J ends lost 7 bases and 8 bases, in that order; junction bases with no gene match: 6. Looked up from germline, CDR1 is SGDLS and CDR2 is YYNGEE. The CDR3 reads CASGPGTGDSPLHF. The CDR3 nucleotides read TGTGCCAGCGGCCCCGGGACAGGGGATTCACCCCTCCACTTT.

This clone was picked up a small number of times. The junction differs from germline at one of its ends, possibly a read error. The chain carries TRBV11-2 and TRBJ2-3, with a weak D call TRBD1 (5 bases). CDR1 and CDR2 from the germline V gene are SGHAT and FQNNGV. This CDR3 is built from 12 residues. In DNA, the CDR3 is TGTGCCAGCAGCTTATCGGGCAGGGCAATCCATTTT. It codes for CASSLSGRAIHF.

The V and J genes are TRBV6-5 and TRBJ1-1; D not certain. From germline, CDR1 is MNHEY and CDR2 SVGAGI. V lost 6 bases to trimming and J lost 4 bases, with 15 bases between them. This CDR3 has 14 amino acids. The CDR3 region is CASRTQRAGTEAFF. CDR3 DNA: TGTGCCAGCAGGACCCAGCGGGCGGGCACTGAAGCTTTCTTT.

This clone was found a few times. The chain couples TRBV2 to TRBJ2-3, with TRBD2 matching 12 bases. After removal of 8 bases from V and 5 bases from J, the junction contained 8 bases not matched to a gene. The CDR3 is 15 residues long. Germline assignment: CDR1 SNHLY and CDR2 FYNNEI. CDR3 region: CASSGLAGIQDTQYF. The CDR3 bases are TGTGCCAGCTCTGGACTAGCGGGAATCCAAGATACGCAGTATTTT.

The rearrangement joins TRBV19 to TRBJ2-2; D is perhaps TRBD2 (6 bases). V lost 4 bases and J lost 2, with 14 bases in between. CDR1 and CDR2 (germline): LNHDA, SQIVND (reference sequence). The CDR3 runs to 16 residues. CDR3 sequence reads: CASSTDGGGNTGELFF. CDR3 nucleotide sequence: TGTGCCAGTAGTACGGATGGGGGAGGCAACACCGGGGAGCTGTTTTTT.

This clone was seen more than once but under ten times. The chain joins TRBV30 to TRBJ2-7; 9 bases line up with TRBD2. V lost 3 bases to trimming and J lost 0 bases; unmatched junction nucleotides: 6. The CDR3 is 15 amino acids. Germline CDR1 GTSNPN, CDR2 SVGIG (reference sequence). The CDR3 nucleotides are TGTGCCTGGAGCCAGCCTAGCGGGGTCTCCTACGAGCAGTACTTC. Protein product: CAWSQPSGVSYEQYF.

The chain links TRBV9 to TRBJ1-4, with 9 positions matching TRBD1. V lost 3 bases and J lost 5; bases outside the gene matches: 5. CDR3 length: 15 amino acids. CDR1 is SGDLS, CDR2 YYNGEE, per germline. CDR3 sequence: CASSAMTGGNEKLFF. CDR3 DNA: TGTGCCAGCAGCGCGATGACAGGGGGGAATGAAAAACTGTTTTTT.

The chain is built from TRBV11-2 and TRBJ2-1, with 9 bases aligning to TRBD2. J gave up 7 bases and V 4 bases, and 8 bases lay outside the gene matches. This CDR3 region has 15 residues. Germline V gene sequence: CDR1 SGHAT, CDR2 FQNNGV. The CDR3 loop reads CASSSELAGSNEQFF. CDR3 nucleotide sequence: TGTGCCAGCAGCTCGGAACTAGCGGGCAGTAATGAGCAGTTCTTC.

The table lists this clone with a few counts. The DNA of the CDR3 is TGCGCCAGCAGCTTAGACACGAACACCGGGGAGCTGTTTTTT. Its translation: CASSLDTNTGELFF. The V and J genes are TRBV5-1 and TRBJ2-2; D remains unclear. This CDR3 spans 14 amino acids. V lost 2 bases and J 0 bases, leaving 5 bases between the germline ends. CDR1 SGHRS and CDR2 YFSETQ come from the germline V gene.